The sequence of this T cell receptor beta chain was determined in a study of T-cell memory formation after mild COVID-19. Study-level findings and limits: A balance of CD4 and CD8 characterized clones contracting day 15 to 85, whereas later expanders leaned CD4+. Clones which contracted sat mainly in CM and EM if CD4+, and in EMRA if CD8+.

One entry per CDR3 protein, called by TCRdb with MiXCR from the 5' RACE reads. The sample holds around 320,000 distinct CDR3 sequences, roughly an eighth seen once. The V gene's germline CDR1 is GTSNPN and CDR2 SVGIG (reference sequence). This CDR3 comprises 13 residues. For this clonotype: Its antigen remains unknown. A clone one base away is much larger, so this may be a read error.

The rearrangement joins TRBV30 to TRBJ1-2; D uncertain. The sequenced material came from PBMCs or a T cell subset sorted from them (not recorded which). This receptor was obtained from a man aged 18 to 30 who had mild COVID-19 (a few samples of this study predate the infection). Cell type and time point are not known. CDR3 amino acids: CAWSVEANSGYTF. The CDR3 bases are TGTGCCTGGAGTGTGGAAGCTAACTCTGGCTACACCTTC.